The T cell receptor (beta chain) under discussion was sequenced for a study of OX40 agonist ivuxolimab in advanced cancers. Turning to this clone: The antigen is not known.

Points from the study as a whole: Clones of CD4+ and CD8+ blood T cells grew by week 6 at doses of 0.1 to 3.0 mg/kg. Among expanded peripheral T cells, antigen specificity went undetermined.

Data came from immunoSEQ multiplex PCR; TCRdb stores just in-frame clones and leaves some out. Here the sample spans 20,000 or so clones, 83% being singletons. The material sequenced was CD4+ or CD8+ T cells sorted from blood, taken in a trial of the OX40 agonist ivuxolimab. The receptor comes from an adult with an advanced solid tumor such as melanoma, head and neck, liver or kidney cancer.

CDR3 sequence reads: CASEADQETQYF. The CDR3 nucleotides are TGTGCCAGCGAGGCAGACCAAGAGACCCAGTACTTC. The V and J genes are TRBV28 and TRBJ2-5; D unclear. The V end was cut by 8 bases, the J end by 0 bases, with 7 bases between. CDR1 is MDHEN and CDR2 is SYDVKM in the germline V gene. This CDR3 region has 12 residues.